This passage covers 7 T cell receptor beta chains from one sample sequenced in a study of cytomegalovirus exposure and HLA in healthy donors. The PCR used 60 Vbeta and 13 Jbeta primers. Sequenced by immunoSEQ multiplex PCR; TCRdb stores in-frame clones only, minus some. The sample lists more than 80,000 clones, about 70% occurring once. The sequencing sample was made of PBMCs. Source of these receptors: a boy between 10 and 17 years old in good health and CMV-seronegative.

The chain links TRBV19 to TRBJ2-2, with 7 bases aligning to TRBD1. Germline V lookup: CDR1 LNHDA, CDR2 SQIVND (reference sequence). The CDR3 spans 13 residues. Trimming took 10 bases from V and 7 from J; bases not matched to a gene: 9. For the CDR3, the DNA is TGTGCCACCACAGTGACAGGGAACGGGGAGCTGTTTTTT. Translated: CATTVTGNGELFF.

In nucleotides, the CDR3 is TGTGCCTGGAGTTCGGGGTCCGAGCAGTACTTC. Residues: CAWSSGSEQYF. The chain is built from TRBV30 and TRBJ2-7; TRBD2 is a possible D gene (5 bases). CDR1 and CDR2 (germline): GTSNPN, SVGIG (reference sequence). The CDR3 is made up of 11 amino acids. V was clipped by 2 bases and J by 6 bases, with 8 bases between them.

In this sample, this clone turned up a few times. This sequence joins TRBV13 and TRBJ2-2; 7 nucleotides agree with TRBD2. V gave up 5 bases and J gave up 2 bases; unmatched junction bases: 5. Looked up from germline, CDR1 is PRHDT and CDR2 is FYEKMQ (reference sequence). This CDR3 is 15 amino acids long. This chain's CDR3 is CASSPGTKNTGELFF. The CDR3 bases are TGTGCCAGCAGCCCCGGGACTAAAAACACCGGGGAGCTGTTTTTT.

In its sample, this clone was seen a few times. This rearrangement joins TRBV4-1 to TRBJ1-4; 9 bases match TRBD1. Germline CDR1 reads MGHRA; CDR2 reads YSYEKL. The CDR3 totals 15 residues. With 5 bases clipped from V and 8 bases from J, the junction kept 9 bases outside the gene matches. The CDR3 DNA sequence: TGCGCCAGCAGCGGAAGGGCGACAGGGGGAGAAAAACTGTTTTTT. As protein: CASSGRATGGEKLFF.

This chain connects TRBV11-2 to TRBJ2-7; TRBD1 matches 8 bases. V shed 1 base and J 2 bases; nucleotides not matched to a gene: 7. CDR1 is SGHAT, CDR2 FQNNGV, per germline. This CDR3 spans 16 amino acids. The CDR3 region has the DNA TGTGCCAGCAGCTTAGGGACAGGGAGGTTCGCCTACGAGCAGTACTTC. Its protein product is CASSLGTGRFAYEQYF.

The CDR3: CASSPNTRRVLAYEQYF. CDR3 DNA sequence: TGTGCCAGCAGCCCTAACACTCGCAGGGTTCTCGCCTACGAGCAGTACTTC. The J gene is TRBJ2-7, the V gene TRBV5-6; D may be TRBD1 (5 bases). V was trimmed by 4 bases and J by 2 bases, leaving 22 bases between them. The CDR3 contains 17 residues. CDR1 is SGHDT, CDR2 YYEEEE, per germline.

The chain uses TRBV7-3 and TRBJ2-1; D perhaps matches TRBD1 (5 bases). In germline, CDR1 is SGHTA, CDR2 FQGTGA. With 3 bases removed from V and 0 bases from J, the gap between germline ends came to 12 bases. The CDR3 has 16 residues. This CDR3 reads CASSFRTQSSYNEQFF. CDR3 nucleotide sequence: TGTGCCAGCAGCTTCCGGACACAAAGCTCCTACAATGAGCAGTTCTTC.